This is a list of T cell receptor beta chains from one sample in a study of CD8+CD57+ T cells in acquired aplastic anemia. Each CDR3 protein is one row after TCRdb ran MiXCR on the reads. The sample lists some 410,000 distinct CDR3 sequences, 60% to 80% occurring once. Sequencing input: sorted CD4+, CD8+, or CD8+CD57+ T cells (not recorded which) from PBMCs. Receptors were obtained from a human donor in good health, serving as a control. The CDR3 runs from the conserved cysteine through the conserved F or W. A D gene is named only where the DNA matches it firmly. Clone size is shown for a subset of rows, as once, few, many or a class of expanded clone.

many	TRBV19	TRBJ1-5	NA	TGTGCCAGTAGTGCTCCTGGGGGCCCCAGGGCCCAGCATTTT	CASSAPGGPRAQHF
NA	TRBV19	TRBJ1-3	NA	TGTGCCAGTAGTATGAAGGTGCGAAACACCATGTATTTT	CASSMKVRNTMYF
NA	TRBV11-2	TRBJ1-3	NA	TGTGCCAGCAGCTTAGATCTGATCTCTGGAAACACCATATATTTT	CASSLDLISGNTIYF
NA	TRBV7-6	TRBJ2-7	NA	TGTGCCAGCAGCAGAATTGGGACTTCCGAGCAGTACTTC	CASSRIGTSEQYF
few	TRBV10-3	TRBJ2-7	NA	TGTGCCATCCTCACGGACGGCTACGAGCAGTACTTC	CAILTDGYEQYF
NA	TRBV7-6	TRBJ1-5	NA	TGTGCCACCAGCTTAGACCGGGGGCGCGGGATCAATCCCCAGCATTTT	CATSLDRGRGINPQHF
once	TRBV7-9	TRBJ1-2	NA	TGTGCCAGCAGCTTAGCGACAGTCTGGTATGGCTACACCTTC	CASSLATVWYGYTF
many	TRBV5-1	TRBJ2-2	NA	TGCGCCAGCAGCGAAATCACAGGGACCGGGGAGCTGTTTTTT	CASSEITGTGELFF
NA	TRBV5-1	TRBJ1-5	NA	TGTGCCAGCAGTCTCGGCAGACTGGAGGCCCAGCATTTT	CASSLGRLEAQHF
many	TRBV4-2	TRBJ1-4	NA	TGTGCCAGCAGCCCGGCACGATTCCGGGACGGCGATGAAAAACTGTTTTTT	CASSPARFRDGDEKLFF
NA	TRBV9	TRBJ1-2	NA	TGTGCCAGCAGCGTGCCCGCGTATGGCTACACCTTC	CASSVPAYGYTF
few	TRBV19	TRBJ2-7	TRBD2	TGTGCCAGTTCAGGCGGGGGAAGATACGAGCAGTACTTC	CASSGGGRYEQYF
many	TRBV20-1	TRBJ2-3	NA	TGCAGTGCTTACGCCGGGGGACCCCACACAGATACGCAGTATTTT	CSAYAGGPHTDTQYF
NA	TRBV7-8	TRBJ1-2	NA	TGTGCCAGCAGCCGACGCGGAAACCGGGTCAATGGGCCAACCTTC	CASSRRGNRVNGPTF
NA	TRBV19	TRBJ2-3	NA	TGTGCCAGTAGTTCCGCCACAGATACGCAGTATTTT	CASSSATDTQYF
NA	TRBV9	TRBJ1-1	NA	TGTGCCAGCAGCATACGGCTACCGTCTACTGAAGATTTCTTT	CASSIRLPSTEDFF
NA	TRBV20-1	TRBJ1-3	NA	TGCAGTGCTAGAGGGGGCGGGGGCGCGGGAAACACCATATATTTT	CSARGGGGAGNTIYF
NA	TRBV20-1	TRBJ1-1	NA	TGCAGTGCTAGGGTCAGGGGCACTGAAGCTTTCTTT	CSARVRGTEAFF
NA	TRBV15	TRBJ2-2	NA	TGTGCCACCAGCAGAGATTGGAGTCAGGCCCCCGGGGAGCTGTTTTTT	CATSRDWSQAPGELFF
NA	TRBV12-3/TRBV12-4	TRBJ2-5	NA	TGTGCCAGCAGTTCACTCGGAGAGACCCAGTACTTC	CASSSLGETQYF
many	TRBV29-1	TRBJ1-2	TRBD1	TGCAGCGTCGACAGGGGTGACTATGGCTACACCTTC	CSVDRGDYGYTF
NA	TRBV9	TRBJ1-6	TRBD1	TGTGCCAGAGGCACAGGGGCGAGCACTGCACCCCTCCACTTT	CARGTGASTAPLHF
NA	TRBV15	TRBJ1-1	NA	TGTGCCACCAGCTTAGCCGTGGGAAAGACTGAAGCTTTCTTT	CATSLAVGKTEAFF
many	TRBV5-1	TRBJ1-1	NA	TGCGCCAGCAGCTTTACAGGGACTGAAGCTTTCTTT	CASSFTGTEAFF
NA	TRBV7-2	TRBJ2-3	TRBD2	TGTGCCAGCAGCCCTATCCCTAGCGGGGGTTACTTTAGCACAGATACGCAGTATTTT	CASSPIPSGGYFSTDTQYF
few	TRBV5-4	TRBJ1-1	TRBD1	TGTGCCAGCAGCTTAGGGGGCTTCGGCACTGAAGCTTTCTTT	CASSLGGFGTEAFF
once	TRBV6-1	TRBJ2-3	TRBD1	TGTGCCAGCAGGACCCAGGGACAGGGGGCAAGCACAGATACGCAGTATTTT	CASRTQGQGASTDTQYF
once	TRBV20-1	TRBJ2-1	TRBD2	TGCAGTGCTAGGGGTTCTAGCGGGGGGACGGGGAATGAGCAGTTCTTC	CSARGSSGGTGNEQFF
NA	TRBV13	TRBJ1-6	TRBD1	TGTGCCAGCAGCGTAAGGGACAGGGGGAGCTCACCCCTCCACTTT	CASSVRDRGSSPLHF
NA	TRBV7-6	TRBJ2-1	NA	TGTGCCAGCAGCTTGGAGAACTACAATGGGCAGTCCTTC	CASSLENYNGQSF
NA	TRBV7-2	TRBJ2-6	TRBD1	TGTGCCAGCAGCCGTCAACAGGGGGCTAACTATGGCTACTTC	CASSRQQGANYGYF
NA	TRBV7-9	TRBJ1-3	NA	TGTGCCAGCAGCGGAGACGGGAACACTGAAGCTTTCTTTTTT	CASSGDGNTEAFFF
NA	TRBV12-3/TRBV12-4	TRBJ2-3	TRBD2	TGTGCCACCAGCCATTGGGTAGCGGGGGGAAACACAGATACGCAGTATTTT	CATSHWVAGGNTDTQYF
many	TRBV5-6	TRBJ2-3	TRBD1	TGTGCCAGCAGCTTGACAGGGGGCGAGACAGATACGCAGTATTTT	CASSLTGGETDTQYF
NA	TRBV29-1	TRBJ2-1	NA	TGCAGCGTTGAATCGAGGGGCCCCTACAATGAGCAGTTCTTC	CSVESRGPYNEQFF
many	TRBV6-6	TRBJ1-3	NA	TGTGCCAGCAGTTACTCGAAAGGAAACACCATATATTTT	CASSYSKGNTIYF
NA	TRBV20-1	TRBJ2-7	TRBD2	TGCAGGGCGGGAGGGGAGGGGCACGAGCAGTACTTC	CRAGGEGHEQYF
once	TRBV10-3	TRBJ1-1	TRBD1	TGTGCCATCAGTGAAGACAGGGAAAACACTGAAGCTTTCTTT	CAISEDRENTEAFF
NA	TRBV10-1	TRBJ2-3	NA	TGTGCCAGCAGTGGTAGGGGGTGTGCCTACGAGCAGTATTTT	CASSGRGCAYEQYF
many	TRBV20-1	TRBJ1-3	NA	TGCAGTGCTAGAGATGTGTTCTCTGGAAACACCATATATTTT	CSARDVFSGNTIYF